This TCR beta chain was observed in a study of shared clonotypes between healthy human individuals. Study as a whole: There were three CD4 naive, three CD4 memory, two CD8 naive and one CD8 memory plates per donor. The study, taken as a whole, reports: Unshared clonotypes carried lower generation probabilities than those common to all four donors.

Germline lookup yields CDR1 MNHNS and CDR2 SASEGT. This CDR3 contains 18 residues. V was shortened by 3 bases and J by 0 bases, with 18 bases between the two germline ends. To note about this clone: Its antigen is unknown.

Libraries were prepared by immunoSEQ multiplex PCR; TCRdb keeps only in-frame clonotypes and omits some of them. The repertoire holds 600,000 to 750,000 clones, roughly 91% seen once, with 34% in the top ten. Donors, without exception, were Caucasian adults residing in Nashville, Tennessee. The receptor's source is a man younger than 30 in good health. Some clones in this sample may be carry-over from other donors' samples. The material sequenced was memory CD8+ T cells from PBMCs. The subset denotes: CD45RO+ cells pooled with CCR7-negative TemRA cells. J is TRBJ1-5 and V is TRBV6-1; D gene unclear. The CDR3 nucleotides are TGTGCCAGCAGTGATAAGTTTGGAGGGAGTTATAGCAATCAGCCCCAGCATTTT. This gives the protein CASSDKFGGSYSNQPQHF.